This T cell receptor beta chain derives from a study of cytomegalovirus exposure and HLA in healthy donors. The study ran its PCR with 60 Vbeta and 13 Jbeta primers. The repertoire was sequenced with immunoSEQ multiplex PCR; TCRdb's copy has only in-frame clones and lacks some. The sample includes some 250,000 clones, approximately 81% of them seen just once. The CDR3 sequence is 13 residues long. The ends were cut back, 4 bases at V and 4 bases at J, with 10 bases in the middle. The germline gives CDR1 WNHNN, CDR2 SYGVQD (reference sequence). The sequence was obtained from a woman aged 55-69 years in good health and CMV-seropositive. The chain combines TRBV10-1 with TRBJ1-1; D is undetermined. The sequenced sample consisted of PBMCs. The CDR3 bases are TGCGCCAGCAGTGCTCACGGGATCACTGAAGCTTTCTTT. Encoded protein: CASSAHGITEAFF.